The following is a T cell receptor (beta chain) sequence with its context. Its specificity is not known. These data are taken from a study of metastatic and nonmetastatic thyroid tumors. Across the study: Comparative analysis of repertoires was undertaken across blood and tumor or nodule tissue obtained from malignant and benign thyroid patients.

Findings and caveats of the study: Reports indicated that malignant thyroid tumors showed significantly higher TCR beta diversity than benign nodules did, in blood and tumor.

Germline CDR1 LGHDT, CDR2 YNNKEL (reference sequence). The CDR3 length is 15 residues. After removal of 3 bases from V and 5 bases from J, the junction contained 4 bases not matched to a gene. Source study methods: Differences in CDR3 between clinicopathological groups were drawn on to build a classifier intended to discriminate distant-metastatic papillary thyroid cancer patients. TCRdb re-processed the PCR reads through MiXCR. The V and J calls shown here were made by TCRdb, not taken from the authors' results. The profile shows about 24,000 clones, around 21% of them singletons. Thyroid surgery took place with no prior treatment in any patient.

This chain connects TRBV3-1 to TRBJ1-5; 10 bases agree with TRBD1. Material for sequencing was blood. The receptor's source is a female donor with papillary thyroid cancer or a benign thyroid nodule (not recorded which). Some clones in this sample may be carry-over from other donors' samples. The chain's CDR3 is CASSQRQGADQPQHF. The CDR3, as DNA: TGTGCCAGCAGCCAGCGACAGGGGGCGGATCAGCCCCAGCATTTT.